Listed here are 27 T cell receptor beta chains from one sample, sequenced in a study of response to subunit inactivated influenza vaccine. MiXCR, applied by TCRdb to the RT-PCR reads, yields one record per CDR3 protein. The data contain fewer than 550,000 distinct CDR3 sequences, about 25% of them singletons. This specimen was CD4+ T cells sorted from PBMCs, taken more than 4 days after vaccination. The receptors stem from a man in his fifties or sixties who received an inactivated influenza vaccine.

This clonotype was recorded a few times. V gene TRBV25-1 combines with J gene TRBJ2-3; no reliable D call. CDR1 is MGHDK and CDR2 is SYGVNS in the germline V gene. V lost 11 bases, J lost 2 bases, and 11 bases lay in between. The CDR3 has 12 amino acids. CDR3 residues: CAVRSPTDTQYF. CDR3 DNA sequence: TGTGCCGTCCGATCCCCCACAGATACGCAGTATTTT.

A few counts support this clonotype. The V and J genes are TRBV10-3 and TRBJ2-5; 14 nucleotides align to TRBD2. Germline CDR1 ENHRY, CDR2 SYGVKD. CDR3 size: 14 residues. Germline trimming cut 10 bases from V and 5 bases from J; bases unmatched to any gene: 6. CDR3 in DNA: TGTGCCACCCGACTAGCGGGGGGGCAGGAGACCCAGTACTTC. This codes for CATRLAGGQETQYF.

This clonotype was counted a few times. The CDR3 DNA is TGTGCCAGCACCCGATCCACAGGGGGCTACGAGCAGTACTTC. Its translation is CASTRSTGGYEQYF. This sequence joins TRBV12-3 or TRBV12-4 and TRBJ2-7; TRBD1 agrees at 8 bases. This CDR3 region has 14 residues. V shed 7 bases, J shed 3 bases, and the junction held 8 bases outside the gene matches.

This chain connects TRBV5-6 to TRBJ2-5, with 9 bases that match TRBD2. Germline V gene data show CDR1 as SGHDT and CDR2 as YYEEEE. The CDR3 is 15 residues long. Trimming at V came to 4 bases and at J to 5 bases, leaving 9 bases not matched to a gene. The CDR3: CASSIGGRAVETQYF. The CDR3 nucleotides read TGTGCCAGCAGCATTGGCGGGAGGGCCGTGGAGACCCAGTACTTC.

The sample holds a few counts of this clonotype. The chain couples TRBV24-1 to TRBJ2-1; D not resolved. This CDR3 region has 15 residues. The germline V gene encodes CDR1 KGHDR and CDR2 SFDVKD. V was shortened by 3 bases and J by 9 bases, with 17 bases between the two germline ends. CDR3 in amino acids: CATSDGSIGSREQFF. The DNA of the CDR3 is TGTGCCACCAGTGATGGTAGCATTGGTTCTCGTGAGCAGTTCTTC.

This CDR3 reads CSGQGLNTGELFF. CDR3 DNA sequence: TGCAGTGGACAGGGTTTGAACACCGGGGAGCTGTTTTTT. V gene TRBV20-1 combines with J gene TRBJ2-2, with 7 nucleotides matching TRBD1. The V gene end was trimmed by 7 bases and the J gene end by 1 base; junction bases not matched to a gene: 3. The CDR3 is 13 amino acids. Germline CDR1 DFQATT, CDR2 SNEGSKA (reference sequence).

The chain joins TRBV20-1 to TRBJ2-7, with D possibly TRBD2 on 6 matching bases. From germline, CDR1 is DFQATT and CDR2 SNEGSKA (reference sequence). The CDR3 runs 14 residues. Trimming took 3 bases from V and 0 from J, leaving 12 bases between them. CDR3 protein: CSARRAGLSYEQYF. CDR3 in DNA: TGCAGTGCTAGGCGTGCGGGACTCTCCTACGAGCAGTACTTC.

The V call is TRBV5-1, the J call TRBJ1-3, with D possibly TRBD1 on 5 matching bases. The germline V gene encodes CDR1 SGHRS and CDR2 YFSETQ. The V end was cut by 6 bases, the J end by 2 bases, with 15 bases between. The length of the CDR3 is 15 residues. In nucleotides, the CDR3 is TGCGCCAGCACTCCTGGGGGGTTAACTGGAAACACCATATATTTT. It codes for CASTPGGLTGNTIYF.

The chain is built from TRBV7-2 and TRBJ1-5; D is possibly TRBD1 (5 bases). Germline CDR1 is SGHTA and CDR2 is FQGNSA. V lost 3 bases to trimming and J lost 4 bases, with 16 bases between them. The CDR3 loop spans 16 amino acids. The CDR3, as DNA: TGTGCCAGCAGCTTCGGGACCGCCCGGGGGAATCAGCCCCAGCATTTT. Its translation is CASSFGTARGNQPQHF.

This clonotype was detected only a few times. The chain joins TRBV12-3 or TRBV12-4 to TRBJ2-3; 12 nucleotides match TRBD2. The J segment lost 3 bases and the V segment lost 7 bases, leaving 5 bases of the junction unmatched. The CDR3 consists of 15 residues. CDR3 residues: CASTLAGGATDTQYF. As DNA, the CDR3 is TGTGCCAGCACCCTAGCGGGAGGGGCGACAGATACGCAGTATTTT.

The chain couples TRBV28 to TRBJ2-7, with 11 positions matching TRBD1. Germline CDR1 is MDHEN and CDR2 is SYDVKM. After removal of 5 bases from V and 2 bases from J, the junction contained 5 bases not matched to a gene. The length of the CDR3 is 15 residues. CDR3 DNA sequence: TGTGCCAGCAGTCCCGGGACAGGGGGTGCCTACGAGCAGTACTTC. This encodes CASSPGTGGAYEQYF.

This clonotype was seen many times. Written as DNA, the CDR3 is TGTGCCATCTCATCGCTGGGCCGGGGCGAGTCCTACAATGAGCAGTTCTTC. Its translation is CAISSLGRGESYNEQFF. The chain couples TRBV10-3 to TRBJ2-1; possibly TRBD1 or TRBD2 for D (5 bases each). The CDR3 length is 17 residues. The germline gives CDR1 ENHRY, CDR2 SYGVKD. Trimming removed 8 bases at V and 1 base at J, with 21 bases between.

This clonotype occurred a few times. The CDR3 region is CSVAGARLWDEQFF. The DNA of the CDR3 is TGCAGCGTTGCGGGGGCGAGGCTGTGGGATGAGCAGTTCTTC. The chain combines TRBV29-1 with TRBJ2-1; D is tentatively TRBD1 or TRBD2 (6 bases each). The CDR3 has 14 amino acids. From germline, CDR1 is SQVTM and CDR2 ANQGSEA. V lost 4 bases to trimming and J lost 8 bases, with 18 bases between them.

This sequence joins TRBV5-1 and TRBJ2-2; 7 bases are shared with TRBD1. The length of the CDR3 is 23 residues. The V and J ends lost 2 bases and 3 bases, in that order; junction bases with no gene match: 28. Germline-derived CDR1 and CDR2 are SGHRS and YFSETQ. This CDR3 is CASSLKIWDRSTPASLDTGELFF. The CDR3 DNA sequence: TGCGCCAGCAGCTTAAAAATTTGGGACAGAAGCACTCCTGCCTCTTTGGACACCGGGGAGCTGTTTTTT. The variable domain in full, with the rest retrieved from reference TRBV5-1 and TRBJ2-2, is KAGVTQTPRYLIKTRGQQVTLSCSPISGHRSVSWYQQTPGQGLQFLFEYFSETQRNKGNFPGRFSGRQFSNSRSEMNVSTLELGDSALYLCASSLKIWDRSTPASLDTGELFFGEGSRLTVL.

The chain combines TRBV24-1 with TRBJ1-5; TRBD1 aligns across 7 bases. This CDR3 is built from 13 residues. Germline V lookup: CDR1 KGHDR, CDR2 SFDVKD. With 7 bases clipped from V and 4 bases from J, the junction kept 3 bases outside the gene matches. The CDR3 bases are TGTGCCACCAGCGAGACAGGGAATCAGCCCCAGCATTTT. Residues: CATSETGNQPQHF.

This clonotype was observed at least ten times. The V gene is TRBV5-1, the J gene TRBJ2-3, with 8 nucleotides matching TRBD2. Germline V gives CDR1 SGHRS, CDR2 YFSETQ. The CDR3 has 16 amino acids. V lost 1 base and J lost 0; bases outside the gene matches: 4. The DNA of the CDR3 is TGCGCCAGCAGCTTGCCAACTAGCGGTAGCACAGATACGCAGTATTTT. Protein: CASSLPTSGSTDTQYF. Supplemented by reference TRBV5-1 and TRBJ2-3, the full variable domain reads KAGVTQTPRYLIKTRGQQVTLSCSPISGHRSVSWYQQTPGQGLQFLFEYFSETQRNKGNFPGRFSGRQFSNSRSEMNVSTLELGDSALYLCASSLPTSGSTDTQYFGPGTRLTVL.

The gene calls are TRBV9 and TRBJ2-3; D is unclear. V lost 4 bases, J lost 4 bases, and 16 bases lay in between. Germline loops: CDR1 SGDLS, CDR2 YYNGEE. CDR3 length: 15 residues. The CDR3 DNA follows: TGTGCCAGCAGCTTTCGACCCTCAATCGCAGATACGCAGTATTTT. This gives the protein CASSFRPSIADTQYF.

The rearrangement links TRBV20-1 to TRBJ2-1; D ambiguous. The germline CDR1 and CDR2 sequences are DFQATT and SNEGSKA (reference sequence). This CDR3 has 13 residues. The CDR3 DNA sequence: TGCGCGCTGATAGTCAGCTCCTACAATGAGCAGTTCTTC. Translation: CALIVSSYNEQFF.

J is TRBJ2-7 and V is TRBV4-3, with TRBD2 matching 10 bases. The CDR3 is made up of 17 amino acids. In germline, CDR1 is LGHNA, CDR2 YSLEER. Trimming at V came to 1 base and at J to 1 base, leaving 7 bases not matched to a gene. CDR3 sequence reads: CASSQASGGAISYEQYF. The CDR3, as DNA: TGCGCCAGCAGCCAAGCTAGCGGGGGAGCAATTTCCTACGAGCAGTACTTC.

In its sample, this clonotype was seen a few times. The CDR3 region has the DNA TGCGCCAGCAGCGCGGGGGGAGCCCAGCCCCAGCATTTT. Its translation is CASSAGGAQPQHF. The chain employs TRBV5-1 and TRBJ1-5; perhaps TRBD1 as D (5 bases). V was pared by 4 bases and J by 7 bases, with 12 bases between. CDR1 and CDR2 from the germline V gene are SGHRS and YFSETQ. This CDR3 comprises 13 residues.

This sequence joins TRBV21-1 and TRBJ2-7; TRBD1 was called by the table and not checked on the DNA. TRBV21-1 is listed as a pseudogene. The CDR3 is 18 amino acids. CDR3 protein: CASSKKGASIKGPYEQYF. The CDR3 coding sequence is TGTGCCAGCAGCAAAAAAGGGGCTTCTATCAAAGGTCCCTACGAGCAGTACTTC.

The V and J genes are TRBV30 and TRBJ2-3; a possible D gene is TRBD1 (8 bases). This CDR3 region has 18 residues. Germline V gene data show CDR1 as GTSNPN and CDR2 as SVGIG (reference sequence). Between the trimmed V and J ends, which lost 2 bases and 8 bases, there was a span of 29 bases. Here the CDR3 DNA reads TGTGCCTGGAGTATACAGGGGGAGGGCCGAGTCGGCAGTCGTACGCAGTATTTT. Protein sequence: CAWSIQGEGRVGSRTQYF.

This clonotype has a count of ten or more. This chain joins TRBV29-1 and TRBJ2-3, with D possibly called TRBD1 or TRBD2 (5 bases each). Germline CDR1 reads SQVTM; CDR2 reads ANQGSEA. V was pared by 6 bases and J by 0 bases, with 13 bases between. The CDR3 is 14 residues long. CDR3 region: CSVTGPFSTDTQYF. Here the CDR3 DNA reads TGCAGCGTCACGGGACCCTTTAGCACAGATACGCAGTATTTT.

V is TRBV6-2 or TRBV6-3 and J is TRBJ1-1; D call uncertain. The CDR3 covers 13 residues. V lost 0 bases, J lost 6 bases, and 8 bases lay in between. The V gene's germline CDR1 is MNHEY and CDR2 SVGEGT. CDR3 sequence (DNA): TGTGCCAGCAGTTACTCTGGCCGACCTGAAGCTTTCTTT. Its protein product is CASSYSGRPEAFF.

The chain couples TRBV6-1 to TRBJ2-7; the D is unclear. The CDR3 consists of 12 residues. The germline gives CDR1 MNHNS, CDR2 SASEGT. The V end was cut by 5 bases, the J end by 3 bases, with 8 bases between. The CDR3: CASSTAGYEQYF. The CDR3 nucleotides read TGTGCCAGCAGTACTGCAGGCTACGAGCAGTACTTC.

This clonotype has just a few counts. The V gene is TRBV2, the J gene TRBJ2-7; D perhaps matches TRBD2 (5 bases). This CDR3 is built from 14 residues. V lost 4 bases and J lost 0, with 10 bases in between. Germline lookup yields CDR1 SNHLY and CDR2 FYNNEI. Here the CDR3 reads CASSGAGTSYEQYF. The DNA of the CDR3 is TGTGCCAGCAGTGGGGCGGGTACCTCCTACGAGCAGTACTTC.

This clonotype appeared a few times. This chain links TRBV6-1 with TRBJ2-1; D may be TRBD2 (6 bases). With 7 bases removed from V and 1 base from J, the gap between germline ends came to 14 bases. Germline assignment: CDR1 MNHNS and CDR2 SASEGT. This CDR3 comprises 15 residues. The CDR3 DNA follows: TGTGCCAGCATCCCAGTGGGAGGTTCCTACAATGAGCAGTTCTTC. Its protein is CASIPVGGSYNEQFF.